This TCR beta chain was profiled in a study of Ad26.COV2.S vaccination and SARS-CoV-2 variants. Study outcomes and limitations: Recipients given vaccine exceeded placebo recipients in spike-specific TCR breadth. Substantial post-vaccination breadth of spike-specific CD8+ and CD4+ T cell responses was reported.

The length of the CDR3 is 14 residues. The V and J ends lost 4 bases and 4 bases, in that order; junction bases with no gene match: 4. Here immunoSEQ multiplex PCR was the method, and the copy in TCRdb shows in-frame clones only, minus some. The sample lists approximately 340,000 clones, around 92% seen once, with under 5% in the top ten. About this clone: Its antigen is as yet unknown.

The chain carries TRBV5-3 and TRBJ1-5; 8 bases fit TRBD1. TRBV5-3 is annotated as an ORF whose role is uncertain. Sample: peripheral blood, taken after recovery from COVID-19. The sequence was collected from a human donor who had recovered from COVID-19. CDR3 nucleotide sequence: TGTGCCAGAAGCCCTCGACAGGGGAATCAGCCCCAGCATTTT. Translating it yields CARSPRQGNQPQHF.